Each of the 19 T cell receptor beta chains below was sequenced from the same sample in a study of CD8 T cells in ankylosing spondylitis. TCRdb ran MiXCR on the 5' RACE reads and lists one entry per CDR3 protein. Among 150,000 or so distinct CDR3 sequences listed, 9.8% were seen once. The material sequenced was blood, either unsorted or a sorted T cell fraction (not recorded which). The receptors come from a female donor with ankylosing spondylitis or in good health (not recorded which).

This clonotype has more than one count but fewer than ten. V gene TRBV7-2 combines with J gene TRBJ1-1; no definite D call. Between the trimmed V and J ends, which lost 0 bases and 7 bases, there was a span of 18 bases. CDR1 and CDR2 from the germline V gene are SGHTA and FQGNSA. The CDR3 spans 16 residues. CDR3 sequence reads: CASSLAWIALRDEAFF. As DNA, the CDR3 is TGTGCCAGCAGCTTAGCGTGGATAGCACTGAGAGATGAAGCTTTCTTT.

This clonotype has just a few counts. CDR3 DNA sequence: TGCGCCAGCAGCCAAGATAGAGGCGGGGATCCTACAGATACGCAGTATTTT. Encoded protein: CASSQDRGGDPTDTQYF. This chain links TRBV4-3 with TRBJ2-3; tentative D call: TRBD2 (6 bases). Germline assignment: CDR1 LGHNA and CDR2 YSLEER. The V end was cut by 0 bases, the J end by 3 bases, with 16 bases between. The CDR3 has 17 residues.

A few counts support this clonotype. J is TRBJ1-1 and V is TRBV6-5, with D unclear. V was cut by 5 bases and J by 0 bases, with 10 bases left in between. The CDR3 loop spans 14 amino acids. Germline assignment: CDR1 MNHEY and CDR2 SVGAGI. CDR3: CASSNGQLNTEAFF. The CDR3 coding sequence is TGTGCCAGCAGTAACGGGCAGCTGAACACTGAAGCTTTCTTT.

This clonotype was recorded many times. The chain uses TRBV5-1 and TRBJ2-7; 9 nucleotides match TRBD2. The trim removed 4 bases at V and 5 bases at J, leaving 13 bases unmatched. The CDR3 loop spans 16 amino acids. Germline values: CDR1 SGHRS, CDR2 YFSETQ. Here the CDR3 DNA reads TGCGCCAGCAGCCGCCCGCTGGAGCGGGAGGTGGACGAGCAGTACTTC. Translation gives CASSRPLEREVDEQYF.

The chain couples TRBV4-1 to TRBJ2-3; 7 nucleotides align to TRBD2. From germline, CDR1 is MGHRA and CDR2 YSYEKL. The CDR3 length is 17 residues. V shed 3 bases and J 2 bases; nucleotides not matched to a gene: 11. The CDR3 sequence is CASSQDASGLSTDTQYF. The CDR3 DNA sequence: TGCGCCAGCAGCCAGGATGCCTCGGGACTATCCACAGATACGCAGTATTTT.

At least ten counts were recorded for this clonotype. The V gene is TRBV29-1, the J gene TRBJ2-2; 8 bases are a match to TRBD2. The length of the CDR3 is 13 residues. J was trimmed by 6 bases and V by 6 bases; bases with no gene match: 6. The germline V gene has CDR1 SQVTM and CDR2 ANQGSEA. Here the CDR3 reads CSVPGTRSGELFF. The DNA of the CDR3 is TGCAGCGTCCCCGGGACTAGATCCGGGGAGCTGTTTTTT.

Concerning this clonotype: The junction and the germline gene differ at one end; a read error may be behind it. The chain uses TRBV3-1 and TRBJ2-1, with 12 bases matching TRBD2. The germline V gene has CDR1 LGHDT and CDR2 YNNKEL (reference sequence). The CDR3 has 15 amino acids. The CDR3 DNA reads as TGTGTCAGCAGCCCCGGACTAGCGGGACTCTCAAGGCAGTTCTTC. Translating it yields CVSSPGLAGLSRQFF.

This chain uses TRBV27 with TRBJ2-1; weak D call: TRBD2 (5 bases). V lost 5 bases, J lost 0 bases, and 14 bases lay in between. In germline, CDR1 is MNHEY, CDR2 SMNVEV (reference sequence). This CDR3 comprises 16 residues. This chain's CDR3 is CASSPRLGSSYNEQFF. In nucleotides, the CDR3 is TGTGCCAGCAGTCCGAGGCTGGGGAGCTCCTACAATGAGCAGTTCTTC.

The chain joins TRBV4-3 to TRBJ2-5; 12 nucleotides match TRBD2. Germline V gene data show CDR1 as LGHNA and CDR2 as YSLEER. The CDR3 is made up of 20 amino acids. V dropped 0 bases and J dropped 4; count of bases not matched to a gene: 15. Here the CDR3 DNA reads TGCGCCAGCAGCCAAGATATAGGCACTAGCGGGAGGAGTTTGGGAGAGACCCAGTACTTC. This sequence encodes CASSQDIGTSGRSLGETQYF.

The V gene is TRBV27, the J gene TRBJ2-7; 11 bases are a match to TRBD2. CDR3 length: 14 amino acids. Germline assignment: CDR1 MNHEY and CDR2 SMNVEV (reference sequence). The V gene end was trimmed by 6 bases and the J gene end by 5 bases; junction bases not matched to a gene: 6. Written as DNA, the CDR3 is TGTGCCAGCAGGTTAGCGGGAGGGCCGGACGAGCAGTACTTC. It encodes CASRLAGGPDEQYF.

There are many counts of this clonotype. The chain carries TRBV10-3 and TRBJ2-7; maybe TRBD2 (7 bases). CDR3 size: 15 residues. V lost 11 bases and J 2 bases, leaving 22 bases between the germline ends. The germline gives CDR1 ENHRY, CDR2 SYGVKD. The DNA of the CDR3 is TGTGCCTCGAAGGCCCCAGTCGGGGGGCCCTACGAGCAGTACTTC. It specifies CASKAPVGGPYEQYF.

This clonotype has at least ten counts. V and J are TRBV7-2 and TRBJ2-5; D is unresolved. V was shortened by 2 bases and J by 5 bases, with 9 bases between the two germline ends. The CDR3 has 13 residues. In germline, CDR1 is SGHTA, CDR2 FQGNSA. The CDR3 reads CASSLSRKETQYF. The CDR3 DNA reads as TGTGCCAGCAGCTTAAGTAGGAAGGAGACCCAGTACTTC.

This clonotype appeared a few times. The chain uses TRBV7-9 and TRBJ2-2, with D hard to call. V lost 5 bases, J lost 0 bases, and 7 bases lay in between. Germline values: CDR1 SEHNR, CDR2 FQNEAQ (reference sequence). The CDR3 runs to 14 residues. The CDR3 here is CASSALTNTGELFF. The CDR3 DNA sequence: TGTGCCAGCAGCGCCCTCACGAACACCGGGGAGCTGTTTTTT.

This clonotype was seen many times. The gene calls are TRBV6-2 or TRBV6-3 and TRBJ1-1; D remains unclear. CDR3 length equals 11 residues. The germline V and J ends were trimmed by 7 bases and 6 bases, with 9 bases remaining between them. CDR1 is MNHEY and CDR2 is SVGEGT in the germline V gene. The CDR3: CASTLGPEAFF. The CDR3 coding sequence is TGTGCCAGCACTCTAGGACCTGAAGCTTTCTTT.

This clonotype has just a few counts. The chain links TRBV27 to TRBJ2-1; D may be TRBD2 (6 bases). CDR3 length: 15 residues. Germline V gene data show CDR1 as MNHEY and CDR2 as SMNVEV (reference sequence). V was cut by 7 bases and J by 7 bases, with 20 bases left in between. The CDR3 spells CASTLGGLAGNEQFF. CDR3 in DNA: TGTGCCAGCACCCTAGGAGGGCTAGCAGGGAATGAGCAGTTCTTC.

The gene calls are TRBV11-1 and TRBJ2-3, with D unresolved. The CDR3 runs to 18 residues. V gave up 4 bases and J gave up 1 base, with 21 bases separating them. CDR1 SGHAT and CDR2 FQDESV come from the germline V gene (reference sequence). CDR3 residues: CASSSLSGSLTRTDTQYF. The CDR3 DNA follows: TGTGCCAGCAGCTCCCTTAGTGGGTCTCTTACCCGCACAGATACGCAGTATTTT.

The sample holds a few counts of this clonotype. The chain couples TRBV2 to TRBJ2-1; D is unresolved. The CDR3 runs 14 residues. From germline, CDR1 is SNHLY and CDR2 FYNNEI. V was shortened by 6 bases and J by 4 bases, with 13 bases between the two germline ends. The CDR3 DNA sequence: TGTGCCAGCAGGGCGGCGGATACTTACAATGAGCAGTTCTTC. It is translated as CASRAADTYNEQFF.

This chain joins TRBV19 and TRBJ1-4, with TRBD1 matching over 9 bases. V trimming: 4 bases; J trimming: 3 bases; junction bases outside the gene matches: 6. Germline V gene data show CDR1 as LNHDA and CDR2 as SQIVND (reference sequence). The CDR3 contains 16 residues. CDR3 bases: TGTGCCAGTAGTACTTCGGGACAGGGTGCTAATGAAAAACTGTTTTTT. Encoded protein: CASSTSGQGANEKLFF. The whole variable domain, remainder taken from reference TRBV19 and TRBJ1-4, is DGGITQSPKYLFRKEGQNVTLSCEQNLNHDAMYWYRQDPGQGLRLIYYSQIVNDFQKGDIAEGYSVSREKKESFPLTVTSAQKNPTAFYLCASSTSGQGANEKLFFGSGTQLSVL.

The chain links TRBV9 to TRBJ1-1, with 9 bases fitting TRBD1. This CDR3 is 14 amino acids long. The germline V gene encodes CDR1 SGDLS and CDR2 YYNGEE. J gave up 4 bases and V 4 bases, and 5 bases lay outside the gene matches. The CDR3 loop is CASSSTGGSTEAFF. In nucleotides, the CDR3 is TGTGCCAGCAGCTCGACAGGGGGGAGCACTGAAGCTTTCTTT.